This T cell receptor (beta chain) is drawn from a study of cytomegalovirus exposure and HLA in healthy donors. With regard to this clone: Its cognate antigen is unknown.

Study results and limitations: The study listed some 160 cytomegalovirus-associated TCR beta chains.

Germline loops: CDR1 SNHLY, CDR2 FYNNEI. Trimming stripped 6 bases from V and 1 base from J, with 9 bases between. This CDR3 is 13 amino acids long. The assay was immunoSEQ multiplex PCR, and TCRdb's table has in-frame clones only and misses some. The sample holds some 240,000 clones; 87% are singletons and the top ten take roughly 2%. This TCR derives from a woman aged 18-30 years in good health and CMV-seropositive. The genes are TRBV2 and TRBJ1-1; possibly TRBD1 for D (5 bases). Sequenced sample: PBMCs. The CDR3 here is CASRSTANTEAFF. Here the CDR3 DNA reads TGTGCCAGCAGATCGACAGCGAACACTGAAGCTTTCTTT.